This record covers a single T cell receptor beta chain. The record originates from a study of T cells in Graves' hyperthyroidism and ophthalmopathy. The CDR3 is 15 amino acids. V gave up 4 bases and J gave up 7 bases; unmatched junction bases: 10. Germline CDR1 MNHNS, CDR2 SASEGT. RNA transcripts were the template for amplifying TCR beta CDR3 regions. Researchers ran a first-round RT-PCR on the TCR CDR3 using the HTBI primer set. TCRdb re-analysed the multiplex PCR reads in MiXCR, keeping a single row per CDR3 protein. The data contain 650,000 to 800,000 distinct CDR3 sequences, 45% of them singletons. Diagnoses were established using clinical symptoms, serum thyroxine and TRAb, thyroid ultrasound and orbital computed tomography.

The V gene is TRBV6-1, the J gene TRBJ1-2, with TRBD1 identical over 9 bases. Sequencing used peripheral blood or thyroid tissue (not recorded which). The sequence was obtained from an adult man with Graves' disease, either hyperthyroidism or ophthalmopathy (not recorded which). The CDR3 spells CASSGPGQGGVGYTF. Here the CDR3 DNA reads TGTGCCAGCAGTGGTCCGGGACAGGGTGGAGTTGGCTACACCTTC.